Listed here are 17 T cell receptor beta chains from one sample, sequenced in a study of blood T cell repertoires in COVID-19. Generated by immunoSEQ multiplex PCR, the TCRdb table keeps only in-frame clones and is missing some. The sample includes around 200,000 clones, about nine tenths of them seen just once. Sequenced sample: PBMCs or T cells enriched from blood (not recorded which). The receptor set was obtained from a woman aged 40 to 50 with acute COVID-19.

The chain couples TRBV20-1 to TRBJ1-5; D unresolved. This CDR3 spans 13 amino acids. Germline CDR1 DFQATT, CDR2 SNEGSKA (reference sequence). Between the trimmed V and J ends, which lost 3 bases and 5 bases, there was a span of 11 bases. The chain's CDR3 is CSASIRKDQPQHF. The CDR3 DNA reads TGCAGTGCTAGTATCAGGAAAGATCAGCCCCAGCATTTT.

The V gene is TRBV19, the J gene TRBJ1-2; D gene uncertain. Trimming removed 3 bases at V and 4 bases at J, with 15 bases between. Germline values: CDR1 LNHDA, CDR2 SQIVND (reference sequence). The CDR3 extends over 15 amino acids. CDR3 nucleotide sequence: TGTGCCAGTAGTATTAGAGGGCCTCGTGGCTATGGCTACACCTTC. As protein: CASSIRGPRGYGYTF.

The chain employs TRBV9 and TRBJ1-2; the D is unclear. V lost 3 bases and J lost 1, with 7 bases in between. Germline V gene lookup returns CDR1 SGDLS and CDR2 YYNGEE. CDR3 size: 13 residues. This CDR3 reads CASSDTYNYGYTF. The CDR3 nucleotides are TGTGCCAGCAGCGATACCTATAACTATGGCTACACCTTC.

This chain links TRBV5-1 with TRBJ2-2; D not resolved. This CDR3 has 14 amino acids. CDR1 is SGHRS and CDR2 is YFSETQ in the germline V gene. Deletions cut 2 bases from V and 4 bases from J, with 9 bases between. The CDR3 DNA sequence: TGCGCCAGCAGCTTTAGTCAATCCACCGGGGAGCTGTTTTTT. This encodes CASSFSQSTGELFF.

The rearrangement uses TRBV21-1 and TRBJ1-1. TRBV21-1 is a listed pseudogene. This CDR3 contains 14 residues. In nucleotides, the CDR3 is TGTGCCAGCAGCAAAGGAACGGGTAACACTGAAGCTTTCTTT. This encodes CASSKGTGNTEAFF.

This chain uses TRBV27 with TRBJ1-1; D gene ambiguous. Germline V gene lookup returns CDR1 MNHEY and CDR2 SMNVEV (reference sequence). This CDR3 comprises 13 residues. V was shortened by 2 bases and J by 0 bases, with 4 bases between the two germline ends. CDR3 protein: CASSLALNTEAFF. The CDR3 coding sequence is TGTGCCAGCAGTTTAGCGCTGAACACTGAAGCTTTCTTT.

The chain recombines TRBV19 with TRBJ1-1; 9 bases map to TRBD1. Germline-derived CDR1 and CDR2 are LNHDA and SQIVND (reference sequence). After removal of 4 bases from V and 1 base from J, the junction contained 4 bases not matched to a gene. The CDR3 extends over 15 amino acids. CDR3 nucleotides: TGTGCCAGTAGTACGGACAGGGGATCGAACACTGAAGCTTTCTTT. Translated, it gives CASSTDRGSNTEAFF.

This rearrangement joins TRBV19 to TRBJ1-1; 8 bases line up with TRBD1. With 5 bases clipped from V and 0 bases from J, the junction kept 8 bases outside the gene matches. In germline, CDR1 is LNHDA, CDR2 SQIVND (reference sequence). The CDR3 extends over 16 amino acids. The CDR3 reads CASSPGQAGMNTEAFF. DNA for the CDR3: TGTGCCAGTAGTCCGGGACAGGCGGGAATGAACACTGAAGCTTTCTTT.

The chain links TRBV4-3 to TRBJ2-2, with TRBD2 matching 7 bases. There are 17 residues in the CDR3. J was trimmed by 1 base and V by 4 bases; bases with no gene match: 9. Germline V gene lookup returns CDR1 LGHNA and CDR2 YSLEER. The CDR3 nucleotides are TGCGCCAGCAGCCCTCATTGGCTAGCGGAGAACACCGGGGAGCTGTTTTTT. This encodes CASSPHWLAENTGELFF.

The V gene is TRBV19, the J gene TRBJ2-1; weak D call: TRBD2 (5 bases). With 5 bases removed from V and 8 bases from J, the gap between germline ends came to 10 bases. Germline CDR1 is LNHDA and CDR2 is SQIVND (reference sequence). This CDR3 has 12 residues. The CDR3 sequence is CASSSDFHEQFF. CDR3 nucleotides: TGTGCCAGTAGTTCGGACTTCCATGAGCAGTTCTTC.

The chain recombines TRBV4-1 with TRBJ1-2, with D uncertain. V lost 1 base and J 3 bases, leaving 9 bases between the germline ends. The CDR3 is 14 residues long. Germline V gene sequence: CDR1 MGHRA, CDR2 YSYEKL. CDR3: CASSQVGVDYGYTF. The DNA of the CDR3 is TGCGCCAGCAGCCAAGTGGGAGTAGACTATGGCTACACCTTC.

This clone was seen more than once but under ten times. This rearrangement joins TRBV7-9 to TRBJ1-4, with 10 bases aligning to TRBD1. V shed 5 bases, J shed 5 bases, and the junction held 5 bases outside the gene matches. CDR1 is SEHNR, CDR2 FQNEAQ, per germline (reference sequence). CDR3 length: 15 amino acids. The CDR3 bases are TGTGCCAGCAGCCCCGGACAGGGGGACAATGAAAAACTGTTTTTT. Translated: CASSPGQGDNEKLFF.

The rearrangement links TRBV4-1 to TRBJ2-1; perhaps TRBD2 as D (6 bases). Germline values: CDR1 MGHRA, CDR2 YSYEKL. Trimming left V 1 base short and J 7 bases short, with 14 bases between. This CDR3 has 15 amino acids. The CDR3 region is CASSQVVSGRNEQFF. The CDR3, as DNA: TGCGCCAGCAGCCAAGTGGTGTCAGGGAGGAATGAGCAGTTCTTC.

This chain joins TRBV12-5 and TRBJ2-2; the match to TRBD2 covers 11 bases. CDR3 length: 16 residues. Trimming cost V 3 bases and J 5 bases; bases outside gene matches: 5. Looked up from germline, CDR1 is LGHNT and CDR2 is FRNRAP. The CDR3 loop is CASGFIAGGMTGELFF. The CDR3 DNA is TGTGCTAGTGGTTTTATAGCGGGGGGGATGACCGGGGAGCTGTTTTTT.

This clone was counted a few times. The CDR3 coding sequence is TGCGCCAGCAGCCTACTAGCCTATGGGGGTGAGCAGTTCTTC. Its translation is CASSLLAYGGEQFF. The chain is built from TRBV5-1 and TRBJ2-1, with TRBD2 as a possible D gene (6 bases). From germline, CDR1 is SGHRS and CDR2 YFSETQ. Trimming shortened V by 4 bases and J by 9 bases, and 17 bases separated the two germline ends. The CDR3 extends over 14 amino acids. Full variable domain (rest looked up from reference TRBV5-1 and TRBJ2-1): KAGVTQTPRYLIKTRGQQVTLSCSPISGHRSVSWYQQTPGQGLQFLFEYFSETQRNKGNFPGRFSGRQFSNSRSEMNVSTLELGDSALYLCASSLLAYGGEQFFGPGTRLTVL.

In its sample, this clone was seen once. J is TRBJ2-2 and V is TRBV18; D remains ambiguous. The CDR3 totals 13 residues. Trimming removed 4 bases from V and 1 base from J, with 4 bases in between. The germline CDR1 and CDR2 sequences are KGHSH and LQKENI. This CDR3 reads CASSLQNTGELFF. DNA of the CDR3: TGTGCCAGCTCACTTCAGAACACCGGGGAGCTGTTTTTT.

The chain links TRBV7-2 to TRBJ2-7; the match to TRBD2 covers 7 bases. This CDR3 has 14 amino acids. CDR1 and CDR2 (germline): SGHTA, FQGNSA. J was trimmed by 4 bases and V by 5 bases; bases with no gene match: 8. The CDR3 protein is CASSTKRGPYEQYF. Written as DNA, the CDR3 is TGTGCCAGCAGCACGAAGCGGGGTCCTTACGAGCAGTACTTC.